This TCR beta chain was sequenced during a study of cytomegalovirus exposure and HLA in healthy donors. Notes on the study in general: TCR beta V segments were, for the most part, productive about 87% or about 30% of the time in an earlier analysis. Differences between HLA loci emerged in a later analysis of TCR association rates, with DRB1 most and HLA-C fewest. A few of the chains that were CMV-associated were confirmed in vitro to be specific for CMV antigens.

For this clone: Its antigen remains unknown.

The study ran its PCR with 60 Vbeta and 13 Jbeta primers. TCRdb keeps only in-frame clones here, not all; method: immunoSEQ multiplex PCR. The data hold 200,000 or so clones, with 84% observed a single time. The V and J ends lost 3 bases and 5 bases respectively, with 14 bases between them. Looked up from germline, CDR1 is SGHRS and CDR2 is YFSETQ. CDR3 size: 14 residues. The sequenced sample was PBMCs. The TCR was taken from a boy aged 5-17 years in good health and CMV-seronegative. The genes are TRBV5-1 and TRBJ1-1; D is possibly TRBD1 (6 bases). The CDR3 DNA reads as TGCGCCAGCAGCTCTGGGGACATCAATACTGAAGCTTTCTTT. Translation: CASSSGDINTEAFF.